Listed below are T cell receptor beta chains from one sample, sequenced in a study of vaccination and CD4 T cells after COVID-19. Each CDR3 protein is one row after TCRdb ran MiXCR on the PCR reads. Found here are 6,000 to 7,000 distinct CDR3 sequences, around 50% of them singletons; the top ten hold around a quarter. No antigens are known for them. Sequenced material: CD4+ T cells from blood, cultured in vitro. Receptor source: a human donor who had recovered from COVID-19. Each CDR3 is given with its conserved first and last residue. A D gene is named only where the DNA matches it firmly. Clone size appears in some rows only: once, few, many, or a class for an expanded clone.

len	d_gene	v_gene	j_gene	abundance	CDR3aa	CDR3nt
14	-	TRBV2	TRBJ2-7	-	CASRGATGRGEQYF	TGTGCCAGCAGGGGGGCCACAGGGAGGGGAGAGCAGTACTTC
14	TRBD2	TRBV19	TRBJ2-3	-	CASRPSGSTDTQYF	TGTGCCAGTCGCCCTAGCGGTAGCACAGATACGCAGTATTTT
16	-	TRBV7-2	TRBJ2-2	few	CASSRNGGSNTGELFF	TGTGCCAGCAGCCGCAACGGGGGCTCGAACACCGGGGAGCTGTTTTTT
14	-	TRBV20-1	TRBJ1-2	-	CSARDAWDRDGYTF	TGCAGTGCTAGAGACGCCTGGGACCGCGATGGCTACACCTTC
14	-	TRBV20-1	TRBJ1-1	few	CSARDLRGNTEAFF	TGCAGTGCTAGAGATCTGAGAGGGAACACTGAAGCTTTCTTT
15	-	TRBV7-8	TRBJ2-1	-	CASSLDPSSYNEQFF	TGTGCCAGCAGCTTAGACCCGAGCTCCTACAATGAGCAGTTCTTC
11	-	TRBV5-4	TRBJ1-1	few	CASIWNTEAFF	TGTGCCAGCATATGGAACACTGAAGCTTTCTTT
16	-	TRBV4-2	TRBJ2-3	-	CASSPSYRSDTDTQYF	TGTGCCAGCAGCCCCAGCTATCGGTCAGACACAGATACGCAGTATTTT
12	-	TRBV6-1	TRBJ1-1	-	CASSEPYTEAFF	TGTGCCAGCAGTGAACCGTACACTGAAGCTTTCTTT
15	-	TRBV7-2	TRBJ2-7	few	CASRPRVTFLGEQYF	TGTGCCAGCAGACCCAGGGTAACGTTTTTGGGCGAGCAGTACTTC
15	TRBD1	TRBV27	TRBJ1-6	-	CASSSGQRYNSPLHF	TGTGCCAGCAGTTCGGGACAGAGGTATAATTCACCCCTCCACTTT
16	-	TRBV12-3/TRBV12-4	TRBJ1-3	once	CASSFRGSTVRNTIYF	TGTGCCAGCAGTTTCCGCGGGTCGACCGTCCGAAACACCATATATTTT
15	TRBD1	TRBV20-1	TRBJ2-6	-	CSARDRSSGANVLTF	TGCAGTGCCAGGGACAGGTCCTCGGGGGCCAACGTCCTGACTTTC
17	TRBD2	TRBV12-3/TRBV12-4	TRBJ2-3	-	CASSLGTGRADGDTQYF	TGTGCCAGCAGTTTGGGGACCGGGAGGGCCGATGGCGATACGCAGTATTTT
18	-	TRBV7-2	TRBJ2-1	-	CASSLMIARKISYNEQFF	TGTGCCAGCAGCTTAATGATAGCCCGGAAAATCTCCTACAATGAGCAGTTCTTC
15	TRBD2	TRBV20-1	TRBJ2-4	-	CSARVAGGAKNIQYF	TGCAGTGCTAGAGTAGCGGGAGGAGCCAAAAACATTCAGTACTTC